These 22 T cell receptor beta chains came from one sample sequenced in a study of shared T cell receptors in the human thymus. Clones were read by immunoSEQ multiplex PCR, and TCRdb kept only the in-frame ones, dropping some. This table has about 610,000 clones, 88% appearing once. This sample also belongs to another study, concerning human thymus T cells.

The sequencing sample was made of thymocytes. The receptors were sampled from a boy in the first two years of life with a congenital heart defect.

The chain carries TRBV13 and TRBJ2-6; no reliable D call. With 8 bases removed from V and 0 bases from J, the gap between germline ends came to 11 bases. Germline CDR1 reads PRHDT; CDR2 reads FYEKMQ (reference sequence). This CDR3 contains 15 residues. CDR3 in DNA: TGTGCCAGCCGCGCGGCCCGCTCTGGGGCCAACGTCCTGACTTTC. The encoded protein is CASRAARSGANVLTF.

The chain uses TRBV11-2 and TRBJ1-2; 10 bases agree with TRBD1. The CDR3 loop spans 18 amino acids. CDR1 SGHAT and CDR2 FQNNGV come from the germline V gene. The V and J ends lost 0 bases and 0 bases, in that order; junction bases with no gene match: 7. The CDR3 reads CASSLDDRGRLANYGYTF. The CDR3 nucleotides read TGTGCCAGCAGCTTAGATGACAGGGGGCGCTTAGCTAACTATGGCTACACCTTC.

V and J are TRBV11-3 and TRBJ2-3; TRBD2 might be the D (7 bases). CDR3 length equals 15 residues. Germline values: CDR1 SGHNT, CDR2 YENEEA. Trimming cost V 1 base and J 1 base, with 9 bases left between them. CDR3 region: CASSLGGGCTDTQYF. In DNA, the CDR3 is TGTGCCAGCAGCTTAGGGGGGGGCTGCACAGATACGCAGTATTTT.

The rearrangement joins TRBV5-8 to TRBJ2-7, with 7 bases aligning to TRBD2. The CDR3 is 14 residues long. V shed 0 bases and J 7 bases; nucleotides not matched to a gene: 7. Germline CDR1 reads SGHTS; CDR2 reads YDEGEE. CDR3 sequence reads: CASSLDGGRREQYF. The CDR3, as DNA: TGTGCCAGCAGCTTGGACGGGGGGAGGCGGGAGCAGTACTTC.

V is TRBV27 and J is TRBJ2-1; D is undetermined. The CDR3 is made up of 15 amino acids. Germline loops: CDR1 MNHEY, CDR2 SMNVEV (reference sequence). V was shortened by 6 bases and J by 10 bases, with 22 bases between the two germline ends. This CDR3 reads CASSQQSPPSGEQFF. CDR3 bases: TGTGCCAGCAGCCAACAGTCCCCGCCGTCTGGGGAGCAGTTCTTC.

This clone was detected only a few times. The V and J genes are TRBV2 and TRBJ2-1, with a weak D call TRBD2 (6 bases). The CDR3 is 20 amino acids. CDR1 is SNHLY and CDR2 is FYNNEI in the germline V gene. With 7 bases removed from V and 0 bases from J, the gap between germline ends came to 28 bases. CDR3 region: CASTLIGGTLYYLSYNEQFF. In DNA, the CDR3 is TGTGCCAGCACACTCATTGGCGGGACCCTTTATTACCTCTCCTACAATGAGCAGTTCTTC. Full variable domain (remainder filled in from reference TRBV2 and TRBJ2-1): EPEVTQTPSHQVTQMGQEVILRCVPISNHLYFYWYRQILGQKVEFLVSFYNNEISEKSEIFDDQFSVERPDGSNFTLKIRSTKLEDSAMYFCASTLIGGTLYYLSYNEQFFGPGTRLTVL.

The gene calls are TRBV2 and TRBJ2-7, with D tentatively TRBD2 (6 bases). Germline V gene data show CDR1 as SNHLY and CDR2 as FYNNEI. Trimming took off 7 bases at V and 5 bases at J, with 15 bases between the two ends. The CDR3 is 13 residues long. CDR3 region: CASNPGVIHEQYF. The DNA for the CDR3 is TGTGCCAGCAACCCGGGAGTTATCCACGAGCAGTACTTC.

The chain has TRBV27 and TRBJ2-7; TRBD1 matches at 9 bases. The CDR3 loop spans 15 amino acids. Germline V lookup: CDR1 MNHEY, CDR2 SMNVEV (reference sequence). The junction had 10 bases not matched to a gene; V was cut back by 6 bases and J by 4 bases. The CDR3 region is CASSQTGTGYYEQYF. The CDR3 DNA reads TGTGCCAGCAGCCAAACCGGGACAGGGTATTACGAGCAGTACTTC.

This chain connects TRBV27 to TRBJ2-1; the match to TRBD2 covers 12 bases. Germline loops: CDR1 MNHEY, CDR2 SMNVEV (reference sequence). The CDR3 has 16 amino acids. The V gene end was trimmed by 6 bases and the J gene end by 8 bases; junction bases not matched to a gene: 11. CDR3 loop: CASSLLAGGPGDEQFF. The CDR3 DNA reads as TGTGCCAGCAGCCTCCTAGCGGGAGGGCCCGGAGATGAGCAGTTCTTC.

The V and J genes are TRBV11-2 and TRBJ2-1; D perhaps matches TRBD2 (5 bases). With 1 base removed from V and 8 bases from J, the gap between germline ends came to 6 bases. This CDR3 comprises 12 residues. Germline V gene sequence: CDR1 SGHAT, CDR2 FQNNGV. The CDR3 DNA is TGTGCCAGCAGCTTAGTGGAGGATGAGCAGTTCTTC. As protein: CASSLVEDEQFF.

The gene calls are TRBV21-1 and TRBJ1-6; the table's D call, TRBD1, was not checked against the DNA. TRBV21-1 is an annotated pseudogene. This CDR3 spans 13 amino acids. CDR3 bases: TGTGCCAGCGCCCTGGGGCAGAATTCACCCCTCCACTTT. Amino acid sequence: CASALGQNSPLHF.

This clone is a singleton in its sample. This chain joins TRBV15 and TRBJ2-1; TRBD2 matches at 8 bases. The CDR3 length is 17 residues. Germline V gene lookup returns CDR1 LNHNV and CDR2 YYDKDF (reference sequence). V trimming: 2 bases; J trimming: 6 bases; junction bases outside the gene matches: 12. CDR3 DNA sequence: TGTGCCACCAGCAGACCCCCGGGACTAGTTTATCCCAATGAGCAGTTCTTC. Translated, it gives CATSRPPGLVYPNEQFF.

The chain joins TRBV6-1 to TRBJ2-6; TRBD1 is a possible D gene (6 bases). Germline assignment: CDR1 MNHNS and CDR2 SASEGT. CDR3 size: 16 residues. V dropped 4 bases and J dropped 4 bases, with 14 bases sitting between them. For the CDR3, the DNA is TGTGCCAGCAGTGGCCGACAGGCGGAAGGGGCCAACGTCCTGACTTTC. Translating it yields CASSGRQAEGANVLTF.

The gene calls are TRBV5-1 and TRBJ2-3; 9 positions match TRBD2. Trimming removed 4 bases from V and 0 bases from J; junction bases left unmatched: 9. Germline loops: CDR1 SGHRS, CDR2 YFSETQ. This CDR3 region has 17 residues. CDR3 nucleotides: TGCGCCAGCAGCCCCGGGACTAGCCCCCACAGCACAGATACGCAGTATTTT. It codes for CASSPGTSPHSTDTQYF.

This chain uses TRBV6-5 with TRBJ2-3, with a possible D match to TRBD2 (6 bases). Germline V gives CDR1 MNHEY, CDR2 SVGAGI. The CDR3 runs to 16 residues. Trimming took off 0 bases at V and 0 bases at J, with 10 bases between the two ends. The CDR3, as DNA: TGTGCCAGCAGTTACTCTAGCGGTGCTAGCACAGATACGCAGTATTTT. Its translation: CASSYSSGASTDTQYF.

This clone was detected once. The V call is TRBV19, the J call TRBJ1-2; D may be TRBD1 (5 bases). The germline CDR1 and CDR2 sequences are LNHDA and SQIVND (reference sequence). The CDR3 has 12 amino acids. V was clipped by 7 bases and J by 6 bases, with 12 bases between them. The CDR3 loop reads CASTGDFDGYTF. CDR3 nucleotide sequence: TGTGCCAGTACCGGGGACTTCGATGGCTACACCTTC.

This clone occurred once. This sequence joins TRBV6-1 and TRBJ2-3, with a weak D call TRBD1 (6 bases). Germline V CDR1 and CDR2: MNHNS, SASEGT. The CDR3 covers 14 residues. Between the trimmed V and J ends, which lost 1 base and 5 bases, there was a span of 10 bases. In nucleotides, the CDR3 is TGTGCCAGCAGTGAAGGGGCCAGGGGAGATACGCAGTATTTT. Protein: CASSEGARGDTQYF.

CDR3 loop: CASSLEPDSYEQYF. CDR3 coding DNA: TGTGCCAGCAGCTTGGAGCCGGACAGCTACGAGCAGTACTTC. V usage is TRBV5-4 and J usage is TRBJ2-7; perhaps TRBD1 as D (6 bases). Germline CDR1 SGHNT, CDR2 YYREEE (reference sequence). Trimming left V 0 bases short and J 3 bases short, with 10 bases between. There are 14 residues in the CDR3.

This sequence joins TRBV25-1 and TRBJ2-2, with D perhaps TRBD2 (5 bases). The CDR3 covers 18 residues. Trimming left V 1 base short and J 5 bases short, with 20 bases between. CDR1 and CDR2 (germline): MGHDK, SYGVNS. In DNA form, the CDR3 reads TGTGCCAGCAGTGAATCAACGGCGGGCCTCTTTCTAACCGGGGAGCTGTTTTTT. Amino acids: CASSESTAGLFLTGELFF.

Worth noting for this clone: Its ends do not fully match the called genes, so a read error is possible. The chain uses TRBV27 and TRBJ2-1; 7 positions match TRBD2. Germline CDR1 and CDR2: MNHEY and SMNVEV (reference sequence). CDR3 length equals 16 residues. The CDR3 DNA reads TGTGCCAGCAGTTTCCCCGGGGGGATCTCCTACAATGAGCAATTCTTC. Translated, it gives CASSFPGGISYNEQFF.

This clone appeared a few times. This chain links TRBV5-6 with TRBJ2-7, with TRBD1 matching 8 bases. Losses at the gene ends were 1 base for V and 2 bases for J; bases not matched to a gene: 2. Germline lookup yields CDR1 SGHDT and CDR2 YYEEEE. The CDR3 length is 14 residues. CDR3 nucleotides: TGTGCCAGCAGCTTGAGGACAGGGCCCTACGAGCAGTACTTC. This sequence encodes CASSLRTGPYEQYF.

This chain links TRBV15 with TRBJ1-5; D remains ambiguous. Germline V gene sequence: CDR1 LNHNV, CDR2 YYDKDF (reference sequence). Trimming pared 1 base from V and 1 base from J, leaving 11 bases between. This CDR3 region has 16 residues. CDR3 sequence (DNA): TGTGCCACCAGCAGAGGTGGAGGGCCAAGCAATCAGCCCCAGCATTTT. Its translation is CATSRGGGPSNQPQHF.